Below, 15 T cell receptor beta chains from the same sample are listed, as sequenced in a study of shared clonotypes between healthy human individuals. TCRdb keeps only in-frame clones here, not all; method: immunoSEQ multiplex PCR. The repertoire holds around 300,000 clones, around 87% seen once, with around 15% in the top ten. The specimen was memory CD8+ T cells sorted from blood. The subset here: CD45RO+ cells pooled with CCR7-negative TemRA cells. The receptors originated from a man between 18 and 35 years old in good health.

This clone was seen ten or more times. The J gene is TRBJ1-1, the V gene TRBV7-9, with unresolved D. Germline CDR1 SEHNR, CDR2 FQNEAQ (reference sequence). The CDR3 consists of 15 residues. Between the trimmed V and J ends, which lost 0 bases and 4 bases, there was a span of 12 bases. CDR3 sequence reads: CASSLARVSGTEAFF. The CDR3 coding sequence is TGTGCCAGCAGCTTAGCGCGAGTGTCCGGCACTGAAGCTTTCTTT.

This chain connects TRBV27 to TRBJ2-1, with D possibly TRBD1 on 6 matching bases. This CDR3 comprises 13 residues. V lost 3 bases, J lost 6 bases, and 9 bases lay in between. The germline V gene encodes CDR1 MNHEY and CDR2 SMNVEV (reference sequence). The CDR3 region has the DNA TGTGCCAGCAGTTTTAGGGGGTCCAATGAGCAGTTCTTC. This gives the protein CASSFRGSNEQFF.

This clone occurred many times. The CDR3 coding sequence is TGTGCCAGCAGCTTAGAAGGGGACGCGGGAGAGCCCTACGAGCAGTACTTC. Translation: CASSLEGDAGEPYEQYF. The chain couples TRBV13 to TRBJ2-7; 7 bases are a match to TRBD2. CDR1 and CDR2 from the germline V gene are PRHDT and FYEKMQ (reference sequence). CDR3 length: 17 amino acids. The V segment lost 1 base and the J segment 2 bases; nucleotides outside the gene matches: 11.

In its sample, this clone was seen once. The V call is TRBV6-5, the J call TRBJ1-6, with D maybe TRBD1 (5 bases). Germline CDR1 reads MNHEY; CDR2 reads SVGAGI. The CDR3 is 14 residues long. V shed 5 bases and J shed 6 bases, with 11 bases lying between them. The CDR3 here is CASSVGTGNSPLHF. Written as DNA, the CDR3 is TGTGCCAGCAGTGTCGGGACCGGTAATTCACCCCTCCACTTT.

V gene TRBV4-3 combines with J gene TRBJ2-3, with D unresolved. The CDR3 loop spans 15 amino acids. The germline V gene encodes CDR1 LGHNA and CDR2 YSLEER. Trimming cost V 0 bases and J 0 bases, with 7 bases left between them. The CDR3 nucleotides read TGCGCCAGCAGCCAAGACCTCCGCAGCACAGATACGCAGTATTTT. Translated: CASSQDLRSTDTQYF.

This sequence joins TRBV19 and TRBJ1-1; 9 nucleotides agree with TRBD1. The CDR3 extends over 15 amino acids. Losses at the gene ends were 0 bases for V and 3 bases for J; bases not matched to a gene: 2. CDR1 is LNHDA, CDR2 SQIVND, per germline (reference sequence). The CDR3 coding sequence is TGTGCCAGTAGTATAGATACAGGGGGCTACACTGAAGCTTTCTTT. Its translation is CASSIDTGGYTEAFF.

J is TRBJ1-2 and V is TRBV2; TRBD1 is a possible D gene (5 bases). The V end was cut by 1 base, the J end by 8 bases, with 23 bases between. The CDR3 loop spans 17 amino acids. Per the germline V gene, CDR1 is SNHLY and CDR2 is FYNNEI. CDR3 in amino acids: CASSEGKAGRVTGGYTF. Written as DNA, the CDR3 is TGTGCCAGCAGTGAAGGGAAGGCAGGGCGGGTGACGGGAGGCTACACCTTC.

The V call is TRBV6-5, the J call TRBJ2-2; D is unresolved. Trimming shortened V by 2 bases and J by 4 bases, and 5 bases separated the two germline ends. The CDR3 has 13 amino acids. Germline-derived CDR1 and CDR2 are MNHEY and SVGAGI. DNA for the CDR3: TGTGCCAGCAGTTACGGAACCACCGGGGAGCTGTTTTTT. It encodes CASSYGTTGELFF.

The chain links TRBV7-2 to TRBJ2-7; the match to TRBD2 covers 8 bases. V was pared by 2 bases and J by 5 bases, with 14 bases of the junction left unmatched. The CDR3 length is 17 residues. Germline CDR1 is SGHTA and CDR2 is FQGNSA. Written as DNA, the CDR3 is TGTGCCAGCAGCTTAACGAAAACGGGAGGGAGGGTCCACGAGCAGTACTTC. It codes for CASSLTKTGGRVHEQYF.

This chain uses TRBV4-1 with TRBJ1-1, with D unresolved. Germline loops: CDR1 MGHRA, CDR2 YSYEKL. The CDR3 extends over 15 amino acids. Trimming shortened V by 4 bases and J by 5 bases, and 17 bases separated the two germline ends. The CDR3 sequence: CASSLGNSGETEAFF. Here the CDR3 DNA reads TGCGCCAGCAGCCTAGGGAACTCCGGGGAAACTGAAGCTTTCTTT.

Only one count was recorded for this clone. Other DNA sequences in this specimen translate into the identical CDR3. The DNA for the CDR3 is TGTGCCAGCAGACCCGACACGAACTATGGCTACACCTTC. Translated, it gives CASRPDTNYGYTF. This chain links TRBV6-5 with TRBJ1-2; D gene ambiguous. The V end lost 6 bases, the J end lost 2 bases, and 10 bases lay between the germline ends. Germline CDR1 and CDR2: MNHEY and SVGAGI. The CDR3 totals 13 residues.

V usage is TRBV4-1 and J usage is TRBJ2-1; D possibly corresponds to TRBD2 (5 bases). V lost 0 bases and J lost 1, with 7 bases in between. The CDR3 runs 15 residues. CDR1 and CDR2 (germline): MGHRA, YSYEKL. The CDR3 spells CASSQESGSYNEQFF. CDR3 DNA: TGCGCCAGCAGCCAAGAAAGCGGATCCTACAATGAGCAGTTCTTC.

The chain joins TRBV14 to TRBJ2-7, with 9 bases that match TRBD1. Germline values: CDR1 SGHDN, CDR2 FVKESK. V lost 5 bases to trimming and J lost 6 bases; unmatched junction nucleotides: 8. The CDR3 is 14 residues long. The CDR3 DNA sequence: TGTGCCAGCAGCTCGAGGGACAGGGTTCTCGAGCAGTACTTC. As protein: CASSSRDRVLEQYF.

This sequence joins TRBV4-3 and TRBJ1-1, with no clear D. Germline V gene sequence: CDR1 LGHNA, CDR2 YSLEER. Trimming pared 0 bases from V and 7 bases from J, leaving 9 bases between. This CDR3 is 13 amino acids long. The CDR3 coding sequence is TGCGCCAGCAGCCAAGATGGCCACCTTGAAGCTTTCTTT. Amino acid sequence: CASSQDGHLEAFF.

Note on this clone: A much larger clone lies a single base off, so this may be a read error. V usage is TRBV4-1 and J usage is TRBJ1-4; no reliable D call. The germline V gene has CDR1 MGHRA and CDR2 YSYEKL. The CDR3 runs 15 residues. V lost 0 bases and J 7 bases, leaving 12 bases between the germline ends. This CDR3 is CASSQDRGSGEKLFF. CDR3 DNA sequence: TGCGCCAGCAGCCAAGATCGAGGATCTGGTGAAAAACTGTTTTTT.